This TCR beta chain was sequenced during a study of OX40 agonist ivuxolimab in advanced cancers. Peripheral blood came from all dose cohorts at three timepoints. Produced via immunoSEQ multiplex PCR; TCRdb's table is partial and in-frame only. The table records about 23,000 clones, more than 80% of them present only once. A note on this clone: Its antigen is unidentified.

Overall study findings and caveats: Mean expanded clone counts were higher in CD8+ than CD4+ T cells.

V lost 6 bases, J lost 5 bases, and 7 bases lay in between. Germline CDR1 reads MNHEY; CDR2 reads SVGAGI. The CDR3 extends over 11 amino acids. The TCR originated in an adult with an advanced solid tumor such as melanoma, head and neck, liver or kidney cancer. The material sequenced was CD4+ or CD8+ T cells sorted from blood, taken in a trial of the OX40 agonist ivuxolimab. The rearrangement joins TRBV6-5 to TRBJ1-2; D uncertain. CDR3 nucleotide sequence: TGTGCCAGCAGGCGGGCTTATGGCTACACCTTC. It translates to CASRRAYGYTF.